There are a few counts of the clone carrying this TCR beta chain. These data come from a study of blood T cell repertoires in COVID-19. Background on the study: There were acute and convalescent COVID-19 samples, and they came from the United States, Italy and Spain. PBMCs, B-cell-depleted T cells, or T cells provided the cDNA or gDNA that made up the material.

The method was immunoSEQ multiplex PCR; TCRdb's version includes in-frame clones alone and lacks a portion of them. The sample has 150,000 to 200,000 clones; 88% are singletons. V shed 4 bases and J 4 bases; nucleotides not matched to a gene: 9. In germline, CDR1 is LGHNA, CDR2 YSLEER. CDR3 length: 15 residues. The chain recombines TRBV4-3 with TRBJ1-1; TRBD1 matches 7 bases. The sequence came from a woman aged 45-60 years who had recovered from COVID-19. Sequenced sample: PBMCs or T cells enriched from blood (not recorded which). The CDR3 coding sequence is TGCGCCAGCAGCCCCACGGACAGGCGGACCACTGAAGCTTTCTTT. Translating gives CASSPTDRRTTEAFF.